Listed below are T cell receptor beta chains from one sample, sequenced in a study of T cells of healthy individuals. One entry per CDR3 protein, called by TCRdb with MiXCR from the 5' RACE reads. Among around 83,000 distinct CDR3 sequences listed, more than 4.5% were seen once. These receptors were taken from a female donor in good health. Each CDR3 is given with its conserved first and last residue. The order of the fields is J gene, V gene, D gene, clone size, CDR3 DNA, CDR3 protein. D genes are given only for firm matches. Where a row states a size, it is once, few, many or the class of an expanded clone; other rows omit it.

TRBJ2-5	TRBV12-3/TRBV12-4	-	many	TGTGCCAGCAGACCGACAGGCCCTGGGGAGACCCAGTACTTC	CASRPTGPGETQYF
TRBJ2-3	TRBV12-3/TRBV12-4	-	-	TGTGCCAGCAGTCCAGTAGTGGGAACAGATACGCAGTATTTT	CASSPVVGTDTQYF
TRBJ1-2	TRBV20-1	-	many	TGCAGTGCTTTTGGGGGGGGATTCGATGGCTACACCTTC	CSAFGGGFDGYTF
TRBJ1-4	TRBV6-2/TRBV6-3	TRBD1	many	TGTGCCAGCAGTTATTCTCCCACCGGGACAGTTGCCGAAAAACTGTTTTTT	CASSYSPTGTVAEKLFF
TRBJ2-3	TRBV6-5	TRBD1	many	TGTGCCAGCAGTTACTTGAAGGGGGCCGGTAGCACAGATACGCAGTATTTT	CASSYLKGAGSTDTQYF
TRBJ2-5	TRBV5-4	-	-	TGTGCCAGCCAAATGACAGGAGGACAAGAGACCCAGTACTTC	CASQMTGGQETQYF
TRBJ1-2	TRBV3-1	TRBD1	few	TGTGCCAGCAGTCCAGGACAGGTTGGCTACACCTTC	CASSPGQVGYTF
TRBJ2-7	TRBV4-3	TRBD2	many	TGCGCCAGCAGCCAAGATACCCTAGCGGGAAACGAGCAGTACTTC	CASSQDTLAGNEQYF
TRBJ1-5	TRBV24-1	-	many	TGTGCCACCAGTACAGGGTACAATCAGCCCCAGCATTTT	CATSTGYNQPQHF
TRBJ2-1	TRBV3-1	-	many	TGTGCCAGCAGCCGTACCGGGAACTACAATGAGCAGTTCTTC	CASSRTGNYNEQFF